Reported below is one T cell receptor (beta chain). Trimming removed 0 bases from V and 3 bases from J, with 9 bases in between. This CDR3 has 14 residues. CDR1 is SGHAT, CDR2 FQNNGV, per germline. This specimen comes from a study of blood T cell repertoires in COVID-19. Study background: PBMCs, B-cell-depleted T cells, or T cells provided the cDNA or gDNA that made up the material.

Living in 24 US areas, the participants were between roughly 18 and 89 years of age. As handled by the study authors: Amplified reference gene primers provided the basis for estimating nucleated cell counts. The protocol was immunoSEQ multiplex PCR, while the TCRdb copy is restricted to in-frame clones and leaves out a portion. That table gives V, J and clone size, and the DNA gave D and trimming. The sample consists of fewer than 450,000 clones, roughly 87% of them appearing once. The TCR was taken from a woman aged 40-49 years with acute COVID-19. Sequenced input: PBMCs or T cells enriched from blood (not recorded which). The chain employs TRBV11-2 and TRBJ2-7; D unclear. The CDR3 coding sequence is TGTGCCAGCAGCTTAGAGGCGGCGGTCTACGAGCAGTACTTC. It translates to CASSLEAAVYEQYF.